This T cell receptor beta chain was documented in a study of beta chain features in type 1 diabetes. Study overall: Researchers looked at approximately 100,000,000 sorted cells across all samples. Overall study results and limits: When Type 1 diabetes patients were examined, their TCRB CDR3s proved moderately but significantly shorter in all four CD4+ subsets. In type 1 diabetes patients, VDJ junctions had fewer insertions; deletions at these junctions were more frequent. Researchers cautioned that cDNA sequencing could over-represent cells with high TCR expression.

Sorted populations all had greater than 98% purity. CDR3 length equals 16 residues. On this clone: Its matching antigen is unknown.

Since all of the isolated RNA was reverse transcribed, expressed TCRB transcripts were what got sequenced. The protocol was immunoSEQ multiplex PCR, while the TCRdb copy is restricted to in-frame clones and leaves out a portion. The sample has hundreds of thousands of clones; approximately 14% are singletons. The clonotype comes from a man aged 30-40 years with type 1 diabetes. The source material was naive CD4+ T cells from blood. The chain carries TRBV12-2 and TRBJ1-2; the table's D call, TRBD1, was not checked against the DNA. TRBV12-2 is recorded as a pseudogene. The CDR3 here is CASRLMSEQGNNGYTF. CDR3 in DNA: TGTGCAAGTCGCTTAATGTCGGAACAGGGGAACAATGGCTACACCTTC.